This TCR beta chain emerged from a study of vaccination and CD4 T cells after COVID-19. Study overall: Comprising six males and four females, the convalescent participants counted two Hispanic individuals among them. The study, taken as a whole, reports: Spike mono-reactivity was the property of 304 of 307 vaccine-specific clones in convalescent patients.

The study sequenced cultured CD4+ T cell DNA using the Oncomine TCR Beta short-read assay. DNA came from CD4+ T cells after culture. TCRdb called the PCR reads again in MiXCR, with one record for every CDR3 protein. The repertoire holds around 8,000 distinct CDR3 sequences, with roughly a third as singletons. The treatment: approximately nine-day PBMC culture with coronavirus spike peptide pools or control peptides (ViraFEST assay). Before the COVID-19 pandemic (2011-2018), CD4+ T cells were obtained from the unexposed donor. For ViraFEST, peptide pools expanded antigen-specific T cells, after which the TCRs were sequenced. The CDR3 is 15 amino acids. Germline V gene sequence: CDR1 DFQATT, CDR2 SNEGSKA (reference sequence). The junction had 7 bases not matched to a gene; V was cut back by 3 bases and J by 3 bases. This clonotype was recorded a few times. Its cognate antigen is unknown.

The chain joins TRBV20-1 to TRBJ2-2; 7 bases are a match to TRBD2. The sample was CD4+ T cells from blood, cultured in vitro. The sequence came from a human donor in good health. The CDR3 sequence is CSARGGGGDTGELFF. The CDR3 DNA reads TGCAGTGCTAGGGGGGGGGGAGGGGACACCGGGGAGCTGTTTTTT.